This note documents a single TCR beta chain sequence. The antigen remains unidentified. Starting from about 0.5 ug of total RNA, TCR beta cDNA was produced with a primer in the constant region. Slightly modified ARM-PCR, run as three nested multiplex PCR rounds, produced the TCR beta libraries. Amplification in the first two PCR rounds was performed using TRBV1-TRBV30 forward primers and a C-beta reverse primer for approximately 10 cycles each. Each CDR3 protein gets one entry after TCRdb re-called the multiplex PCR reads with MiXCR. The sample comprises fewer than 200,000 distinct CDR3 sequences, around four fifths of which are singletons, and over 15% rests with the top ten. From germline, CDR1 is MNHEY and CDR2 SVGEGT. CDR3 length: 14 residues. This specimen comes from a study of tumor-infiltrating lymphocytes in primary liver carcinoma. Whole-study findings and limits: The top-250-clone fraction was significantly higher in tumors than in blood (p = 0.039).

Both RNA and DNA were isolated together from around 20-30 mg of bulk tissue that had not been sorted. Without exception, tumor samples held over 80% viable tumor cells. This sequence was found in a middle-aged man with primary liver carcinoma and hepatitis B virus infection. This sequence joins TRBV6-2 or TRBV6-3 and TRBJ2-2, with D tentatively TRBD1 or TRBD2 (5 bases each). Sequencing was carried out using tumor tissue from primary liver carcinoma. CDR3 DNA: TGTGTCAGTAGTTTCCGGGACCCCACCGGGGAGCTGTTTTTT. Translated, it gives CVSSFRDPTGELFF.